Following are 20 T cell receptor beta chains from one sample sequenced in a study of T cell changes during pregnancy in multiple sclerosis. Only in-frame clones appear in the TCRdb table, and some are missing; sequencing was by immunoSEQ multiplex PCR. The sample records under 35,000 clones, approximately 94% being singletons. The sample consisted of CD4+ T cells from peripheral blood mononuclear cells, taken in the first trimester of pregnancy. These receptors were taken from a female donor with multiple sclerosis, enrolled in a pregnancy study.

This chain joins TRBV10-1 and TRBJ2-3; 7 nucleotides agree with TRBD1. The length of the CDR3 is 18 residues. Germline CDR1 reads WNHNN; CDR2 reads SYGVQD (reference sequence). The trim removed 2 bases at V and 2 bases at J, leaving 13 bases unmatched. The CDR3 spells CASSENAGTEGVTDTQYF. The CDR3 DNA reads TGCGCCAGCAGTGAGAATGCCGGGACAGAAGGGGTCACAGATACGCAGTATTTT.

This clone turned up a few times. In DNA, the CDR3 is TGTGCCAGCAGCTTCAGGGGGAACTATGGCTACACCTTC. Residues: CASSFRGNYGYTF. V usage is TRBV5-5 and J usage is TRBJ1-2; 7 bases are a match to TRBD1. Germline assignment: CDR1 SGHKS and CDR2 YYEKEE (reference sequence). The CDR3 extends over 13 amino acids. After removal of 2 bases from V and 2 bases from J, the junction contained 0 bases not matched to a gene.

The genes are TRBV6-1 and TRBJ1-2; 9 nucleotides line up with TRBD1. From germline, CDR1 is MNHNS and CDR2 SASEGT. J was trimmed by 4 bases and V by 4 bases; bases with no gene match: 7. CDR3 length: 15 residues. Here the CDR3 reads CASSADRGFSYGYTF. In DNA, the CDR3 is TGTGCCAGCAGTGCAGACAGGGGGTTTTCCTATGGCTACACCTTC.

The chain combines TRBV28 with TRBJ1-2; maybe TRBD1 (6 bases). Trimming pared 2 bases from V and 4 bases from J, leaving 14 bases between. Germline CDR1 and CDR2: MDHEN and SYDVKM. The CDR3 is 15 residues long. The CDR3: CASSLENGDTYGYTF. In DNA, the CDR3 is TGTGCCAGCAGTTTAGAGAATGGGGACACCTATGGCTACACCTTC.

On this clone: This sample includes further DNA sequences coding for the same CDR3. The chain uses TRBV7-3 and TRBJ2-3; D may be TRBD1 (5 bases). The V end was cut by 6 bases, the J end by 1 base, with 8 bases between. The CDR3 has 13 amino acids. From germline, CDR1 is SGHTA and CDR2 FQGTGA. In DNA form, the CDR3 reads TGTGCCAGCAGTCCGACAGGCACAGATACGCAGTATTTT. Translating it yields CASSPTGTDTQYF.

V usage is TRBV7-9 and J usage is TRBJ1-4, with D perhaps TRBD1 (5 bases). The length of the CDR3 is 16 residues. CDR1 and CDR2 from the germline V gene are SEHNR and FQNEAQ (reference sequence). V was shortened by 3 bases and J by 0 bases, with 11 bases between the two germline ends. The CDR3: CASSLLRTTTNEKLFF. The CDR3 DNA is TGTGCCAGCAGCTTGCTTAGGACAACAACTAATGAAAAACTGTTTTTT.

This rearrangement joins TRBV6-5 to TRBJ2-7, with 8 bases lining up with TRBD1. CDR1 and CDR2 (germline): MNHEY, SVGAGI. The CDR3 has 14 amino acids. With V trimmed by 6 bases and J by 8 bases, 12 bases remained unmatched. DNA of the CDR3: TGTGCCAGCAGAAATTCCGGGACAGGTCTCAAGCAGTACTTC. It is translated as CASRNSGTGLKQYF.

This rearrangement joins TRBV2 to TRBJ1-4; 7 positions match TRBD1. The CDR3 consists of 15 residues. Germline CDR1 SNHLY, CDR2 FYNNEI. The V and J ends lost 7 bases and 7 bases, in that order; junction bases with no gene match: 12. CDR3 residues: CASTDPTGYGEKLFF. CDR3 in DNA: TGTGCCAGCACTGACCCGACAGGGTATGGTGAAAAACTGTTTTTT.

The chain is built from TRBV30 and TRBJ1-1; D ambiguous. The V end lost 5 bases, the J end lost 2 bases, and 15 bases lay between the germline ends. Germline lookup yields CDR1 GTSNPN and CDR2 SVGIG (reference sequence). The CDR3 runs to 14 residues. This chain's CDR3 is CAWFPLTSNTEAFF. The CDR3 DNA sequence: TGTGCCTGGTTCCCCCTGACATCTAACACTGAAGCTTTCTTT.

Here the CDR3 DNA reads TGCGCCAGCAGCCTGCTACCCCCTAGCGGGGGGGCCAGTGGCACAGATACGCAGTATTTT. It specifies CASSLLPPSGGASGTDTQYF. J is TRBJ2-3 and V is TRBV4-1, with 12 bases that match TRBD2. Germline CDR1 reads MGHRA; CDR2 reads YSYEKL. This CDR3 is built from 20 residues. Unmatched junction bases numbered 15, after V lost 4 bases and J lost 1 base.

The chain uses TRBV6-1 and TRBJ2-7; the D gene is possibly TRBD2 (6 bases). Trimming shortened V by 7 bases and J by 6 bases, and 13 bases separated the two germline ends. The CDR3 is made up of 12 amino acids. Germline V lookup: CDR1 MNHNS, CDR2 SASEGT. The chain's CDR3 is CASTGAGGEQYF. CDR3 sequence (DNA): TGTGCCAGCACTGGGGCCGGGGGCGAGCAGTACTTC.

The chain is built from TRBV7-2 and TRBJ2-3; D is ambiguous. The germline V gene has CDR1 SGHTA and CDR2 FQGNSA. CDR3 length equals 15 residues. Trimming pared 3 bases from V and 2 bases from J, leaving 12 bases between. The CDR3 loop reads CASSFEPSSTDTQYF. The CDR3 coding sequence is TGTGCCAGCAGCTTCGAACCTAGTTCCACAGATACGCAGTATTTT.

This clone occurred a few times. This chain links TRBV19 with TRBJ1-6; D gene unclear. The length of the CDR3 is 13 residues. The germline gives CDR1 LNHDA, CDR2 SQIVND (reference sequence). Trimming took off 1 base at V and 10 bases at J, with 8 bases between the two ends. The CDR3 coding sequence is TGTGCCAGTAGTATAGGAGGTAACTCACCCCTCCACTTT. Amino acids: CASSIGGNSPLHF.

The rearrangement uses TRBV5-8 and TRBJ2-5, with a possible D match to TRBD2 (6 bases). The V and J ends lost 2 bases and 1 base respectively, with 12 bases between them. Germline-derived CDR1 and CDR2 are SGHTS and YDEGEE. This CDR3 contains 15 residues. The CDR3 loop reads CASSFNWGVQETQYF. CDR3 DNA: TGTGCCAGCAGCTTTAATTGGGGGGTCCAAGAGACCCAGTACTTC.

This clone was recorded a few times. The chain couples TRBV7-9 to TRBJ1-2; possibly TRBD1 for D (5 bases). From germline, CDR1 is SEHNR and CDR2 FQNEAQ (reference sequence). V lost 1 base and J 4 bases, leaving 10 bases between the germline ends. The CDR3 runs 14 residues. Here the CDR3 DNA reads TGTGCCAGCAGCTTAGGGGGCGCTGGCTATGGCTACACCTTC. Translation: CASSLGGAGYGYTF.

The V gene is TRBV19, the J gene TRBJ1-2, with 7 bases that match TRBD1. Germline-derived CDR1 and CDR2 are LNHDA and SQIVND (reference sequence). V trimming: 4 bases; J trimming: 4 bases; junction bases outside the gene matches: 3. The CDR3 spans 13 residues. The CDR3 region has the DNA TGTGCCAGTAGTACCCGGGACAGCTATGGCTACACCTTC. The encoded protein is CASSTRDSYGYTF.

This rearrangement joins TRBV7-5 to TRBJ2-7; the table's TRBD1 call for D was not verified on the DNA. TRBV7-5 is an annotated pseudogene. The CDR3 loop spans 15 amino acids. CDR3 protein: CARAEPGQGVHEQYF. CDR3 sequence (DNA): TGTGCCAGAGCGGAACCGGGACAGGGCGTACACGAGCAGTACTTC.

The sample holds one count of this clone. The chain employs TRBV6-5 and TRBJ2-7; 8 bases are a match to TRBD1. CDR1 and CDR2 from the germline V gene are MNHEY and SVGAGI. The CDR3 contains 13 residues. V shed 5 bases, J shed 5 bases, and the junction held 5 bases outside the gene matches. The CDR3 nucleotides read TGTGCCAGCAGTGGCCCGACAGGGGACGAGCAGTACTTC. As protein: CASSGPTGDEQYF.

The gene calls are TRBV5-1 and TRBJ2-7; tentative D call: TRBD1 (6 bases). The germline V gene encodes CDR1 SGHRS and CDR2 YFSETQ. V was cut by 6 bases and J by 5 bases, with 15 bases left in between. The CDR3 is 13 residues long. Here the CDR3 DNA reads TGCGCCAGCAAAAGGCAGGGGATCAACGAGCAGTACTTC. Its translation: CASKRQGINEQYF.

V and J are TRBV5-4 and TRBJ2-1, with 8 bases aligning to TRBD2. The CDR3 length is 17 residues. Germline-derived CDR1 and CDR2 are SGHNT and YYREEE (reference sequence). V shed 0 bases, J shed 0 bases, and the junction held 5 bases outside the gene matches. CDR3 loop: CASSLVGGGISYNEQFF. The CDR3 coding sequence is TGTGCCAGCAGCTTGGTCGGCGGGGGGATCTCCTACAATGAGCAGTTCTTC. The whole variable domain, remainder taken from reference TRBV5-4 and TRBJ2-1, is ETGVTQSPTHLIKTRGQQVTLRCSSQSGHNTVSWYQQALGQGPQFIFQYYREEENGRGNFPPRFSGLQFPNYSSELNVNALELDDSALYLCASSLVGGGISYNEQFFGPGTRLTVL.